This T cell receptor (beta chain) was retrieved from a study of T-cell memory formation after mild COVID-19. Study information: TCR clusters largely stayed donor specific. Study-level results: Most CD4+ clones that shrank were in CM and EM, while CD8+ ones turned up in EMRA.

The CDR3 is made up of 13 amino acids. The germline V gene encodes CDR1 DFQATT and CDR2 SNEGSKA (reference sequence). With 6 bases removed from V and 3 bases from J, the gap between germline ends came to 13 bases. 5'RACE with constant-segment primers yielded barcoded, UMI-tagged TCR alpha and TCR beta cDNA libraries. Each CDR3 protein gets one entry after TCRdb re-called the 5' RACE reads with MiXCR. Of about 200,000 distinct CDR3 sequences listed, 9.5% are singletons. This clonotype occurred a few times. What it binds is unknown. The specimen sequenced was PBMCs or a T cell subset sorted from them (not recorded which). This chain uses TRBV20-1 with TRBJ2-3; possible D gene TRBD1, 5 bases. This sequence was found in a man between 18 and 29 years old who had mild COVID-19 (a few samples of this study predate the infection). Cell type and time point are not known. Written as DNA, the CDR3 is TGCAGTGCCGGACAACACGAGACAGATACGCAGTATTTT. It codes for CSAGQHETDTQYF.